Below are 28 T cell receptor beta chains sequenced from a single sample in a study of chronic HIV infection and antiretroviral therapy (dated by TCRdb to the mid-2010s). The library was made by 5' RACE. Sequencing took place on an Illumina MiSeq. TCRdb took the public reads, trimmed them with fastp at Q25, ran MiXCR for clone calling and kept in-frame beta chains. Rows with a matching CDR3 protein are joined into one entry that keeps the most common DNA and genes. The sample table lists about 38,000 distinct CDR3 sequences, about 7.4% of them with a count of one. 2.9% of the sample lies in the top ten. Sequenced input: peripheral blood. The receptors were gathered from an adult who had HIV and had not received antiretroviral therapy, or was an uninfected healthy control (not recorded which).

The J gene is TRBJ2-7, the V gene TRBV27; TRBD2 matches 13 bases. V lost 5 bases and J lost 2; bases outside the gene matches: 3. The CDR3 loop spans 15 amino acids. In germline, CDR1 is MNHEY, CDR2 SMNVEV (reference sequence). This CDR3 is CASSPLAGGPYEQYF. CDR3 in DNA: TGTGCCAGCAGTCCACTAGCGGGAGGGCCCTACGAGCAGTACTTC.

To note about this clonotype: The junction shows a germline mismatch at one end, possibly a read error. The DNA for the CDR3 is TGTGCCAGCAGTTTAGGGTTTTGGAAGACTGAAACTTTCTTT. Residues: CASSLGFWKTETFF. The chain joins TRBV28 to TRBJ1-1; D unresolved. CDR3 size: 14 residues. The V gene's germline CDR1 is MDHEN and CDR2 SYDVKM.

This clonotype was counted ten times or more. The rearrangement joins TRBV3-1 to TRBJ2-2, with a possible D match to TRBD1 (5 bases). The CDR3 covers 15 residues. V lost 4 bases to trimming and J lost 3 bases, with 12 bases between them. Per the germline V gene, CDR1 is LGHDT and CDR2 is YNNKEL (reference sequence). The DNA of the CDR3 is TGTGCCAGCAGCCTTCGACAGACTTACACCGGGGAGCTGTTTTTT. It yields the protein CASSLRQTYTGELFF.

This clonotype has a count of ten or more. This sequence joins TRBV7-9 and TRBJ2-7, with D possibly being TRBD2 (6 bases). The V gene lost 3 bases and the J gene lost 4 bases, with 13 bases spanning the gap. Germline CDR1 reads SEHNR; CDR2 reads FQNEAQ (reference sequence). The CDR3 loop spans 14 amino acids. In DNA, the CDR3 is TGTGCCAGCAGCTTTCGAGGCGGGGAATACGAGCAGTACTTC. Protein sequence: CASSFRGGEYEQYF.

In its sample, this clonotype was seen many times. The genes are TRBV29-1 and TRBJ2-7; D gene ambiguous. The CDR3 runs 12 residues. V lost 3 bases and J 1 base, leaving 7 bases between the germline ends. Germline CDR1 SQVTM, CDR2 ANQGSEA. This CDR3 reads CSVESRSYEQYF. For the CDR3, the DNA is TGCAGCGTTGAGTCCAGGTCCTACGAGCAGTACTTC.

V is TRBV10-2 and J is TRBJ1-1, with a possible D match to TRBD1 (5 bases). This CDR3 spans 14 amino acids. Germline V gene lookup returns CDR1 WSHSY and CDR2 SAAADI. V lost 7 bases and J lost 0, with 12 bases in between. The CDR3 nucleotides read TGCGCCAGCACGAGTAGACAGTTGAACACTGAAGCTTTCTTT. Its protein product is CASTSRQLNTEAFF.

The V call is TRBV29-1, the J call TRBJ1-1; maybe TRBD1 (5 bases). V gave up 6 bases and J gave up 1 base, with 18 bases separating them. The germline CDR1 and CDR2 sequences are SQVTM and ANQGSEA. The CDR3 runs to 15 residues. Here the CDR3 DNA reads TGCAGCGTGCGGGACTCACCCAGGGCGAACACTGAAGCTTTCTTT. Translating gives CSVRDSPRANTEAFF. Drawing the rest from reference TRBV29-1 and TRBJ1-1, the complete variable domain is SAVISQKPSRDICQRGTSLTIQCQVDSQVTMMFWYRQQPGQSLTLIATANQGSEATYESGFVIDKFPISRPNLTFSTLTVSNMSPEDSSIYLCSVRDSPRANTEAFFGQGTRLTVV.

The chain recombines TRBV20-1 with TRBJ2-3, with 7 bases lining up with TRBD2. The CDR3 covers 15 residues. Looked up from germline, CDR1 is DFQATT and CDR2 is SNEGSKA (reference sequence). Germline trimming cut 1 base from V and 2 bases from J; bases unmatched to any gene: 6. DNA for the CDR3: TGCAGTGCTAGAGGAGGAGGGAGGGCCACAGATACGCAGTATTTT. Translated, it gives CSARGGGRATDTQYF.

This sequence joins TRBV2 and TRBJ2-1; a possible D gene is TRBD1 (6 bases). The CDR3 is 14 amino acids. The V and J ends lost 7 bases and 9 bases respectively, with 19 bases between them. Germline V gene sequence: CDR1 SNHLY, CDR2 FYNNEI. CDR3 nucleotide sequence: TGTGCCAGCACCCCAGGGTGGACGGACAGTGAGCAGTTCTTC. Translated, it gives CASTPGWTDSEQFF.

To note about this clonotype: A clone one base away is much larger, so this may be a read error. This chain links TRBV11-2 with TRBJ1-1; TRBD1 matches at 7 bases. Germline CDR1 and CDR2: SGHAT and FQNNGV. The length of the CDR3 is 14 residues. CDR3 bases: TGTGCCAGCAGCTCAGGGACAGAGAACACTGAAACTTTCTTT. Translated, it gives CASSSGTENTETFF.

The table lists this clonotype with many counts. This chain links TRBV4-1 with TRBJ1-1; tentatively, D is TRBD1 (5 bases). Germline V gene lookup returns CDR1 MGHRA and CDR2 YSYEKL. V was clipped by 8 bases and J by 2 bases, with 15 bases between them. There are 14 residues in the CDR3. In DNA form, the CDR3 reads TGCGCCAGCGCCCCAGGACACTTAAACACTGAAGCTTTCTTT. Protein sequence: CASAPGHLNTEAFF.

This clonotype was found many times. This rearrangement joins TRBV4-1 to TRBJ2-2; unclear D gene. Deletions cut 1 base from V and 0 bases from J, with 18 bases between. Germline CDR1 reads MGHRA; CDR2 reads YSYEKL. This CDR3 spans 19 amino acids. The CDR3 is CASSQVRQFINPNTGELFF. Written as DNA, the CDR3 is TGCGCCAGCAGCCAAGTTCGGCAGTTTATAAACCCGAACACCGGGGAGCTGTTTTTT.

This chain links TRBV10-2 with TRBJ1-1; D may be TRBD1 (5 bases). The CDR3 is 13 amino acids. Trimming pared 2 bases from V and 5 bases from J, leaving 9 bases between. Germline CDR1 reads WSHSY; CDR2 reads SAAADI. CDR3 protein: CASSEGASTEAFF. In DNA form, the CDR3 reads TGCGCCAGCAGTGAGGGGGCGTCGACTGAAGCTTTCTTT.

V and J are TRBV6-6 and TRBJ2-3; D possibly corresponds to TRBD2 (5 bases). CDR1 is MNHNY and CDR2 is SVGAGI in the germline V gene (reference sequence). V was cut by 7 bases and J by 0 bases, with 8 bases left in between. The CDR3 is 13 residues long. CDR3 DNA sequence: TGTGCCAGCAAAACGGGGAGCACAGATACGCAGTATTTT. Translating it yields CASKTGSTDTQYF.

This clonotype has ten or more counts. The gene calls are TRBV28 and TRBJ2-6; possibly TRBD1 for D (6 bases). The V and J ends lost 2 bases and 1 base respectively, with 6 bases between them. CDR3 size: 15 residues. Germline lookup yields CDR1 MDHEN and CDR2 SYDVKM. In DNA, the CDR3 is TGTGCCAGCAGTTTACAGGGGTCTGGGGCCAACGTCCTGACTTTC. Residues: CASSLQGSGANVLTF.

This clonotype was detected once. A read error may be the cause here, since a much bigger clone is one base away. The chain couples TRBV20-1 to TRBJ2-1; TRBD1 aligns across 11 bases. Trimming at V came to 0 bases and at J to 8 bases, leaving 9 bases not matched to a gene. Germline CDR1 and CDR2: DFQATT and SNEGSKA (reference sequence). The CDR3 has 16 residues. CDR3 protein: CSARDTGQGDWDEQFF. The CDR3 DNA follows: TGCAGTGCTAGAGATACGGGACAGGGGGACTGGGATGAGCAGTTCTTC.

This clonotype was seen repeatedly, ten times or more. The J gene is TRBJ2-5, the V gene TRBV21-1; the D segment call TRBD2 is taken from the table without a DNA check. TRBV21-1 is classified as a pseudogene. The length of the CDR3 is 16 residues. DNA of the CDR3: TGTGCCAGCAGCCCCCGCTGGGCCGGTGGACAAGAGACCCAGTACTTC. Its protein is CASSPRWAGGQETQYF.

The rearrangement joins TRBV28 to TRBJ2-3; the D gene is possibly TRBD2 (5 bases). CDR3 length: 17 amino acids. V dropped 4 bases and J dropped 0 bases, with 17 bases sitting between them. Germline assignment: CDR1 MDHEN and CDR2 SYDVKM. CDR3 amino acids: CASSSYSRRKSTDTQYF. The DNA of the CDR3 is TGTGCCAGCAGTTCTTACTCGAGGAGGAAGAGCACAGATACGCAGTATTTT. Full variable domain (rest looked up from reference TRBV28 and TRBJ2-3): DVKVTQSSRYLVKRTGEKVFLECVQDMDHENMFWYRQDPGLGLRLIYFSYDVKMKEKGDIPEGYSVSREKKERFSLILESASTNQTSMYLCASSSYSRRKSTDTQYFGPGTRLTVL.

The sample holds many counts of this clonotype. The chain carries TRBV29-1 and TRBJ2-3; a weak D match, TRBD2 (5 bases). V was clipped by 3 bases and J by 0 bases, with 7 bases between them. The V gene's germline CDR1 is SQVTM and CDR2 ANQGSEA. The CDR3 has 13 amino acids. The CDR3 region is CSVEERSTDTQYF. In DNA form, the CDR3 reads TGCAGCGTTGAGGAGCGGAGCACAGATACGCAGTATTTT.

This clonotype was picked up many times. The chain is built from TRBV29-1 and TRBJ2-5; D may correspond to TRBD1 or TRBD2 (5 bases each). Germline CDR1 is SQVTM and CDR2 is ANQGSEA. The V and J ends lost 6 bases and 1 base respectively, with 9 bases between them. This CDR3 spans 12 amino acids. CDR3 region: CSVGTAQETQYF. The CDR3 DNA is TGCAGCGTCGGGACGGCCCAAGAGACCCAGTACTTC.

This chain links TRBV29-1 with TRBJ2-5; 7 bases line up with TRBD2. The CDR3 has 13 amino acids. V shed 6 bases and J 5 bases; nucleotides not matched to a gene: 9. Germline CDR1 SQVTM, CDR2 ANQGSEA. The CDR3 is CSVLGLGGETQYF. The CDR3 DNA reads as TGCAGCGTCCTGGGACTGGGAGGGGAGACCCAGTACTTC.

J is TRBJ2-2 and V is TRBV29-1; D is unresolved. CDR3 length equals 12 residues. Germline-derived CDR1 and CDR2 are SQVTM and ANQGSEA. V lost 8 bases, J lost 4 bases, and 11 bases lay in between. CDR3 sequence reads: CSTNHPTGELFF. CDR3 sequence (DNA): TGCAGCACAAATCATCCCACCGGGGAGCTGTTTTTT.

This clonotype was observed many times. This chain connects TRBV28 to TRBJ2-7; 10 nucleotides agree with TRBD1. Germline V gives CDR1 MDHEN, CDR2 SYDVKM. V trimming: 6 bases; J trimming: 0 bases; junction bases outside the gene matches: 5. The CDR3 runs to 15 residues. Written as DNA, the CDR3 is TGTGCCAGCAGCCTCCGGACAGGGGGCTCCTACGAGCAGTACTTC. Translated: CASSLRTGGSYEQYF.

The chain employs TRBV4-3 and TRBJ2-7; 9 bases fit TRBD1. Germline V gene lookup returns CDR1 LGHNA and CDR2 YSLEER. This CDR3 region has 15 residues. The V and J ends lost 0 bases and 2 bases, in that order; junction bases with no gene match: 2. The CDR3 DNA reads as TGCGCCAGCAGCCAAGAGGGACAGGGTGCCTACGAGCAGTACTTC. It is translated as CASSQEGQGAYEQYF.

This clonotype showed up just a few times. J is TRBJ1-4 and V is TRBV29-1; TRBD1 might be the D (6 bases). The length of the CDR3 is 14 residues. Trimming took 7 bases from V and 4 from J, leaving 16 bases between them. Germline loops: CDR1 SQVTM, CDR2 ANQGSEA. The DNA of the CDR3 is TGCAGCGGGGCTGCGGGGGGGCTTAATGAAAAACTGTTTTTT. This encodes CSGAAGGLNEKLFF.

This clonotype was seen more than once but under ten times. The J gene is TRBJ1-5, the V gene TRBV4-3; no clear D gene. Deletions cut 4 bases from V and 9 bases from J, with 13 bases between. The CDR3 consists of 13 residues. Germline V gene data show CDR1 as LGHNA and CDR2 as YSLEER. CDR3 nucleotide sequence: TGCGCCAGCAGCCCGACCCTTGCGGGGCCCCAGCATTTT. Translation gives CASSPTLAGPQHF.

This clonotype was found many times. The chain carries TRBV7-3 and TRBJ2-2, with D uncertain. This CDR3 has 15 residues. The germline V gene encodes CDR1 SGHTA and CDR2 FQGTGA. Trimming removed 4 bases from V and 4 bases from J, with 13 bases in between. For the CDR3, the DNA is TGTGCCAGCAGCTCGGTGGGCCAAAGCACCGGGGAGCTGTTTTTT. It encodes CASSSVGQSTGELFF.

The genes are TRBV5-1 and TRBJ2-1; D remains unclear. V shed 1 base and J shed 8 bases, with 7 bases lying between them. The CDR3 sequence is 12 residues long. Germline CDR1 and CDR2: SGHRS and YFSETQ. For the CDR3, the DNA is TGCGCCAGCAGCTTGTATGGTTATGAGCAGTTCTTC. It specifies CASSLYGYEQFF.